This TCR beta chain derives from a study of blood T cell repertoires in COVID-19. Study summary: Acute and convalescent COVID-19 specimens originated in the United States, Italy and Spain.

This clone was recorded once. TCRdb's copy holds only in-frame clones and misses some; the assay was immunoSEQ multiplex PCR. This table has under 200,000 clones, approximately 90% appearing once. The germline gives CDR1 MNHEY, CDR2 SMNVEV (reference sequence). This CDR3 is 14 amino acids long. V lost 2 bases to trimming and J lost 4 bases, with 11 bases between them. The origin of this receptor is a man in his late teens or twenties with active or convalescent COVID-19. The gene calls are TRBV27 and TRBJ1-2; no clear D gene. The sample was peripheral blood. The CDR3 loop is CASSLRWQAYGYTF. Written as DNA, the CDR3 is TGTGCCAGCAGTTTAAGGTGGCAGGCCTATGGCTACACCTTC.